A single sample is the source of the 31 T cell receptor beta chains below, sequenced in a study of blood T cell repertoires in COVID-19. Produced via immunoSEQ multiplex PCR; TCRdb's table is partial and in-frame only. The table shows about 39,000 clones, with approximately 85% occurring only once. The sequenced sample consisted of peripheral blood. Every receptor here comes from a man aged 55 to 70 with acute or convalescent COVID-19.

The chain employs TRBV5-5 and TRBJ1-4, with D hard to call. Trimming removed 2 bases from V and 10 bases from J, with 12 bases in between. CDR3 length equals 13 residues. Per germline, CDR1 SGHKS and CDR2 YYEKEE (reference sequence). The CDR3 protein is CASSLTVPGKLFF. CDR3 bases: TGTGCCAGCAGCTTAACAGTCCCAGGAAAACTGTTTTTT.

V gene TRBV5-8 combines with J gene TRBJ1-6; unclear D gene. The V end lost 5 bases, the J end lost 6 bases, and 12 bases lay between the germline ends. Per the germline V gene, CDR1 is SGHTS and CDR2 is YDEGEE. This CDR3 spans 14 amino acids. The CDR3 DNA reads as TGTGCCAGCAGAGGCGGCCAACCTAATTCACCCCTCCACTTT. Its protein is CASRGGQPNSPLHF.

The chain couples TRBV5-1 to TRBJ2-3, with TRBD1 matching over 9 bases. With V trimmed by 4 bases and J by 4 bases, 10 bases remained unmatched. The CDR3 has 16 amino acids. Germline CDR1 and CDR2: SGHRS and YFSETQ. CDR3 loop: CASSQSVGQGPDTQYF. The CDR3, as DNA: TGCGCCAGCAGCCAATCCGTTGGACAGGGGCCAGATACGCAGTATTTT.

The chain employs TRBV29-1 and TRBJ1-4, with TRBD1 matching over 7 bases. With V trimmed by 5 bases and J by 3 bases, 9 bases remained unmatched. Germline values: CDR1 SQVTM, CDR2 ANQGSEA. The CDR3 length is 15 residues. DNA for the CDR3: TGCAGCGTTACTACAGGGGCGCGGGCTAATGAAAAACTGTTTTTT. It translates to CSVTTGARANEKLFF. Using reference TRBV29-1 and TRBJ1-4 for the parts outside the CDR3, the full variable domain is SAVISQKPSRDICQRGTSLTIQCQVDSQVTMMFWYRQQPGQSLTLIATANQGSEATYESGFVIDKFPISRPNLTFSTLTVSNMSPEDSSIYLCSVTTGARANEKLFFGSGTQLSVL.

The CDR3: CASSQDPRGVSYEQYF. The CDR3 bases are TGCGCCAGCAGCCAAGATCCCCGGGGGGTCTCCTACGAGCAGTACTTC. V and J are TRBV4-1 and TRBJ2-7; the match to TRBD2 covers 7 bases. With 0 bases clipped from V and 0 bases from J, the junction kept 5 bases outside the gene matches. CDR1 MGHRA and CDR2 YSYEKL come from the germline V gene. This CDR3 has 16 amino acids.

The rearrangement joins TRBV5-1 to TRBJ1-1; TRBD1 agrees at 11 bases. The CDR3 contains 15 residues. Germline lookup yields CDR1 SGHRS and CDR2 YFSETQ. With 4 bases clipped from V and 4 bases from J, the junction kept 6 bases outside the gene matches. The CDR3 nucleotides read TGCGCCAGCAGCACGTTTGGGACAGGGGGCACTGAAGCTTTCTTT. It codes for CASSTFGTGGTEAFF.

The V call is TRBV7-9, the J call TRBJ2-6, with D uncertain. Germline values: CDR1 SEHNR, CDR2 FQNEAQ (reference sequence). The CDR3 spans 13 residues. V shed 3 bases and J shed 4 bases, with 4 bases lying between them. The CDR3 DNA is TGTGCCAGCAGCTTCGGGGGGGCCAACGTCCTGACTTTC. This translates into CASSFGGANVLTF.

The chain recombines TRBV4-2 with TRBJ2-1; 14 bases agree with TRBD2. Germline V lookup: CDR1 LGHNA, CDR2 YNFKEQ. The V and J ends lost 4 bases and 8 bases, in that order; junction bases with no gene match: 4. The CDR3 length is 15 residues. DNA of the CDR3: TGTGCCAGCAGCCGGACTAGCGGGAGGACGGATGAGCAGTTCTTC. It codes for CASSRTSGRTDEQFF.

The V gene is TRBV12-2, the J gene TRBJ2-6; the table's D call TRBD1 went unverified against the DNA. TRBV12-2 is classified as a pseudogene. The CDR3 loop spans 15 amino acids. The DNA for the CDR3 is TGTGCAAGTCGCTTACCAGGGGACGGGGCCAACGTCCTGACTTTC. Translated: CASRLPGDGANVLTF.

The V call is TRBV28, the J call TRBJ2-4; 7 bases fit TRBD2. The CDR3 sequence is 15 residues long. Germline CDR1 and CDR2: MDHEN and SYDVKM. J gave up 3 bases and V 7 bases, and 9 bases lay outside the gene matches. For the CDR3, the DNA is TGTGCCAGCACCCCGGGAGGAATGGACAAAAACATTCAGTACTTC. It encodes CASTPGGMDKNIQYF.

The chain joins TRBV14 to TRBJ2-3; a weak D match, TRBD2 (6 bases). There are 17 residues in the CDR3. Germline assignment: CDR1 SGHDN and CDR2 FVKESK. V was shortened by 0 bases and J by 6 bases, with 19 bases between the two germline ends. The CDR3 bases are TGTGCCAGCAGCCAAGACCGGGGACTGTACCACATGGATACGCAGTATTTT. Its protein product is CASSQDRGLYHMDTQYF.

For the CDR3, the DNA is TGTGCCTGGAGTGTTGCGACTAGGGGCTACACCTTC. Translated, it gives CAWSVATRGYTF. V is TRBV30 and J is TRBJ1-2; D is unresolved. Germline loops: CDR1 GTSNPN, CDR2 SVGIG (reference sequence). The CDR3 extends over 12 amino acids. V lost 0 bases and J lost 8, with 10 bases in between.

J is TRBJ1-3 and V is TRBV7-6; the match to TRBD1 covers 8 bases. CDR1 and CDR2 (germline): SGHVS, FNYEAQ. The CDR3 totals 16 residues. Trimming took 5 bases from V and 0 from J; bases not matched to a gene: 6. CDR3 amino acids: CASSTGTGISGNTIYF. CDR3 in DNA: TGTGCCAGCAGCACCGGGACAGGAATCTCTGGAAACACCATATATTTT.

The CDR3 here is CASSRGLDSSYNSPLHF. The CDR3, as DNA: TGCGCCAGCAGCAGGGGCCTAGATAGCTCCTATAATTCACCCCTCCACTTT. The J gene is TRBJ1-6, the V gene TRBV5-1; D might be TRBD1 (5 bases). From germline, CDR1 is SGHRS and CDR2 YFSETQ. The V end lost 4 bases, the J end lost 0 bases, and 14 bases lay between the germline ends. CDR3 length: 17 residues.

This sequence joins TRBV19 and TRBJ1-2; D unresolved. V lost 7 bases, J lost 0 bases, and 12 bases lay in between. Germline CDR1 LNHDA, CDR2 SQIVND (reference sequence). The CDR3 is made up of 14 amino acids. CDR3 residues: CASNPLAANYGYTF. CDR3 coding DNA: TGTGCCAGTAACCCCCTCGCAGCTAACTATGGCTACACCTTC.

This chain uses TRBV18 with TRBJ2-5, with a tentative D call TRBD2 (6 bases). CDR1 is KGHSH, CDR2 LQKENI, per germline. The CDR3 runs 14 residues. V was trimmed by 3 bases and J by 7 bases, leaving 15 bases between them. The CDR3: CASSPDQAGGTQYF. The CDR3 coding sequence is TGTGCCAGCTCACCTGACCAGGCCGGGGGGACCCAGTACTTC.

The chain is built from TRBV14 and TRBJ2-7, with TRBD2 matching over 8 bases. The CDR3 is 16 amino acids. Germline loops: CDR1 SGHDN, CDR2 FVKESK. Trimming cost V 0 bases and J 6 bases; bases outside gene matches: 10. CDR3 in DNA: TGTGCCAGCAGCCAAGAGAGGAGCGGGAGATACTCCGAGCAGTACTTC. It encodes CASSQERSGRYSEQYF.

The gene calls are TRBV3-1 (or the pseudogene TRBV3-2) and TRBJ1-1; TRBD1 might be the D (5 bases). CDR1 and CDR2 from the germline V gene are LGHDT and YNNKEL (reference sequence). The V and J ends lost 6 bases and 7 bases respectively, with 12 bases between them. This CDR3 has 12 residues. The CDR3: CASSNAGGEAFF. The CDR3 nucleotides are TGTGCCAGCAGTAACGCGGGGGGTGAAGCTTTCTTT.

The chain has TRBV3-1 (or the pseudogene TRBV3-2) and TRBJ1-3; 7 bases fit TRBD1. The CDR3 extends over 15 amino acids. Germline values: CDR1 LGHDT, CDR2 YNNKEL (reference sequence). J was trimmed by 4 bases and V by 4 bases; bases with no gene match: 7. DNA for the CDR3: TGTGCCAGCAGCCGACTGTGGACAGGCGGAAACACCATATATTTT. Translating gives CASSRLWTGGNTIYF.

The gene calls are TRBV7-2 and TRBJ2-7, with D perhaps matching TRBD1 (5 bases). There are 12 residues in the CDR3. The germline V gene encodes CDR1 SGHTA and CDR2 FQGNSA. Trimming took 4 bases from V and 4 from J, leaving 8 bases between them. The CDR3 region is CASSYHRYEQYF. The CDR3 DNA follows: TGTGCCAGCAGCTACCACAGGTACGAGCAGTACTTC.

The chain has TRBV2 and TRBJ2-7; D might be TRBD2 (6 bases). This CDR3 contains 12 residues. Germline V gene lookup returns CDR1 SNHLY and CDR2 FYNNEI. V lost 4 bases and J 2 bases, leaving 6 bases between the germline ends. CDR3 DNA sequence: TGTGCCAGCAGTGGACTAGCCTACGAGCAGTACTTC. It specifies CASSGLAYEQYF.

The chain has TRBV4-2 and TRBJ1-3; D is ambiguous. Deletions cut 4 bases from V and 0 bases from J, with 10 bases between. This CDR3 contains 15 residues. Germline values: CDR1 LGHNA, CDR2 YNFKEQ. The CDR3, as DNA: TGTGCCAGCAGCCTCTCCCCGAGCTCTGGAAACACCATATATTTT. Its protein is CASSLSPSSGNTIYF.

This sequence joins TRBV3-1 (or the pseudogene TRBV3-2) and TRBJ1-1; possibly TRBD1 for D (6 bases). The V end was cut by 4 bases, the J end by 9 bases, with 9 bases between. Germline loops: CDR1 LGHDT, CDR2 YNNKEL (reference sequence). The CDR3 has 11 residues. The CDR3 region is CASSLGQKAFF. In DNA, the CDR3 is TGTGCCAGCAGCCTAGGACAGAAAGCTTTCTTT.

CDR3 sequence: CASSPVSRAGNTEAFF. CDR3 nucleotide sequence: TGTGCCAGCAGCCCTGTTTCGCGCGCGGGGAACACTGAAGCTTTCTTT. This rearrangement joins TRBV11-2 to TRBJ1-1, with no clear D. This CDR3 region has 16 residues. Trimming shortened V by 5 bases and J by 1 base, and 17 bases separated the two germline ends. Germline V gene sequence: CDR1 SGHAT, CDR2 FQNNGV.

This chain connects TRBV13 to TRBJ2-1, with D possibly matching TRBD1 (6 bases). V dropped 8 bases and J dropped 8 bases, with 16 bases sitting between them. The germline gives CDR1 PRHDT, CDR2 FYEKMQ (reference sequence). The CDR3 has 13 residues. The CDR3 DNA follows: TGTGCCAGCTCGGCCCCAGGGGAGCATGAGCAGTTCTTC. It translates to CASSAPGEHEQFF.

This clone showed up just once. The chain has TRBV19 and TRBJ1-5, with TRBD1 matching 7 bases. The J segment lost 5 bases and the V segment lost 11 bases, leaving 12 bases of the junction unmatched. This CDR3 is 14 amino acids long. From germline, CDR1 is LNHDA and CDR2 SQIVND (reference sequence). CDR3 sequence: CAASGTALYQPQHF. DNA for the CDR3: TGTGCCGCCTCCGGGACAGCCCTCTATCAGCCCCAGCATTTT.

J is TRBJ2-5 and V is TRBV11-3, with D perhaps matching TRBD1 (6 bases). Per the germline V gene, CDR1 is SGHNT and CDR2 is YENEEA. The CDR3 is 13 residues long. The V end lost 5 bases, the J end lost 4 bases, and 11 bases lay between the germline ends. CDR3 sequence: CASSGQGLETQYF. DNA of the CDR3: TGTGCCAGCAGCGGGCAGGGGCTAGAGACCCAGTACTTC.

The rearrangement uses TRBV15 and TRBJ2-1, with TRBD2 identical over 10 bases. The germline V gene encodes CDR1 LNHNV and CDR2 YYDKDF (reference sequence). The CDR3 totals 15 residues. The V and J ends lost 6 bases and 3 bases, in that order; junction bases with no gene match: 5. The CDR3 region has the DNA TGTGCCACCAGGCAAGCGGGGGGGCTCTACAATGAGCAGTTCTTC. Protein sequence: CATRQAGGLYNEQFF. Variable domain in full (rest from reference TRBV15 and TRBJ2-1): DAMVIQNPRYQVTQFGKPVTLSCSQTLNHNVMYWYQQKSSQAPKLLFHYYDKDFNNEADTPDNFQSRRPNTSFCFLDIRSPGLGDTAMYLCATRQAGGLYNEQFFGPGTRLTVL.

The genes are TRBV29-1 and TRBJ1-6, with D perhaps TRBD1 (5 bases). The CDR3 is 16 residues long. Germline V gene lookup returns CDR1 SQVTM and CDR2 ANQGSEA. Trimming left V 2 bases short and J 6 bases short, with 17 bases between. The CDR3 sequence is CSVEPAGGRGNSPLHF. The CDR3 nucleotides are TGCAGCGTTGAACCAGCCGGGGGTCGGGGTAATTCACCCCTCCACTTT. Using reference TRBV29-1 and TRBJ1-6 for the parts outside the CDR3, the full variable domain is SAVISQKPSRDICQRGTSLTIQCQVDSQVTMMFWYRQQPGQSLTLIATANQGSEATYESGFVIDKFPISRPNLTFSTLTVSNMSPEDSSIYLCSVEPAGGRGNSPLHFGNGTRLTVT.

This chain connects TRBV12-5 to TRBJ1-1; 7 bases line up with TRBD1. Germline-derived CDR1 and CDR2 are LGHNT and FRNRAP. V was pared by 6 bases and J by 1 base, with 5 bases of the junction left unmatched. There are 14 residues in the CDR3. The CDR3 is CASGSQGTNTEAFF. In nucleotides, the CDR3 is TGTGCTAGTGGCTCACAGGGGACGAACACTGAAGCTTTCTTT.

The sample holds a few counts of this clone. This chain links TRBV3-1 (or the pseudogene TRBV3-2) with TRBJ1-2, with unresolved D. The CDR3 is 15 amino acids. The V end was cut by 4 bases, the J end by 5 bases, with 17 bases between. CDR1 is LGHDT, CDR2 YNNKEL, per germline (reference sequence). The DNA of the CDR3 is TGTGCCAGCAGCCCCCGACCGGGCAAGCGGTATGGCTACACCTTC. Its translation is CASSPRPGKRYGYTF.